This TCR beta chain appears in the sequencing data of a study of T-cell reconstitution after alpha-beta-depleted transplantation in children. General study findings and limits: For some patients, TCRbeta diversity was high at day 60 because of recipient T cells and thymic progenitors that survived.

The CDR3 consists of 14 residues. Per germline, CDR1 SNHLY and CDR2 FYNNEI. The ends lost 6 bases at V and 3 bases at J; junction bases unmatched: 7. The table lists this clonotype with many counts. No antigen is known for it. Preparation of the TCRbeta library was carried out with unique molecular identifiers. From the PCR reads, TCRdb called clonotypes with MiXCR, one entry per CDR3 protein. The table includes about 830,000 distinct CDR3 sequences, less than 20% detected once. V usage is TRBV2 and J usage is TRBJ2-7; TRBD2 agrees at 8 bases. The clonotype originates from a male patient younger than 18 who had a stem cell transplant for acute lymphoblastic leukemia, so the T cells may come from the graft donor. Sequences were derived from PBMCs, mostly from graft donor cells, sampled 360 days after TCRalphabeta/CD19-depleted stem cell transplant. This CDR3 is CASRPDGRGYEQYF. The CDR3 DNA sequence: TGTGCCAGCAGACCTGACGGGAGGGGCTACGAGCAGTACTTC.